Sequencing of this T cell receptor (beta chain) was carried out in a study of blood T cell repertoires in COVID-19. The protocol was immunoSEQ multiplex PCR, while the TCRdb copy is restricted to in-frame clones and leaves out a portion. The repertoire holds about 40,000 clones, with about 80% as singletons. V lost 7 bases and J lost 5; bases outside the gene matches: 9. This CDR3 region has 14 residues. Germline V lookup: CDR1 SEHNR, CDR2 FQNEAQ (reference sequence). Source material: peripheral blood. This rearrangement joins TRBV7-9 to TRBJ2-5, with 8 bases identical to TRBD2. The sequence was obtained from a woman in her sixties with acute or convalescent COVID-19. CDR3 in amino acids: CASTSTGGAETQYF. In DNA, the CDR3 is TGTGCCAGCACCTCAACGGGGGGGGCGGAGACCCAGTACTTC.